This TCR beta chain was recovered during a study of blood T cell repertoires in COVID-19. Overall study context: Collection of acute and convalescent COVID-19 samples took place in the United States, Italy and Spain. Nucleic acid was either cDNA or gDNA, and it came from T cells, B-cell-depleted T cells, or PBMCs.

The CDR3 length is 14 residues. Trimming removed 3 bases from V and 3 bases from J; junction bases left unmatched: 3. Germline CDR1 and CDR2: SGHRS and YFSETQ. Data came from immunoSEQ multiplex PCR; TCRdb stores just in-frame clones and leaves some out. The repertoire holds 240,000 or so clones, with over 65% as singletons. The sample comprised peripheral blood. The chain has TRBV5-1 and TRBJ2-7; 10 bases are shared with TRBD2. The receptor was isolated from a woman older than 75 with acute or convalescent COVID-19. For the CDR3, the DNA is TGCGCCAGCAGCTCGGGACTAGCGCTCTACGAGCAGTACTTC. This gives the protein CASSSGLALYEQYF.